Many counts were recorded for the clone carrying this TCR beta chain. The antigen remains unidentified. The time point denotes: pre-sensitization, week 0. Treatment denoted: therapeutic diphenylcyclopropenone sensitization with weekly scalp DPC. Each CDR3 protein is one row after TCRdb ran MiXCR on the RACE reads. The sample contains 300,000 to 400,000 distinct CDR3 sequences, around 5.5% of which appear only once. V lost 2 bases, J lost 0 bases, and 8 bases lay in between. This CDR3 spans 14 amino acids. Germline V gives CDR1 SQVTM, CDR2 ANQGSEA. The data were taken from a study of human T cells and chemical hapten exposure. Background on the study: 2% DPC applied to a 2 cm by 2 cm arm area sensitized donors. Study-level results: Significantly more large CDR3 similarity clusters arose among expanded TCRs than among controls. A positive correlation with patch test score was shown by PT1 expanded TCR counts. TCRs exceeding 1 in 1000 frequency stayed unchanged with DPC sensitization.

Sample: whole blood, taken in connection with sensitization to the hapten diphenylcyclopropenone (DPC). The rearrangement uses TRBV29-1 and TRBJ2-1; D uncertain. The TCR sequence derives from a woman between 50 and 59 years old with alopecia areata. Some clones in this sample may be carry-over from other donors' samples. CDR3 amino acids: CSVELRISYNEQFF. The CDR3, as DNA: TGCAGCGTTGAATTGCGGATCTCCTACAATGAGCAGTTCTTC.